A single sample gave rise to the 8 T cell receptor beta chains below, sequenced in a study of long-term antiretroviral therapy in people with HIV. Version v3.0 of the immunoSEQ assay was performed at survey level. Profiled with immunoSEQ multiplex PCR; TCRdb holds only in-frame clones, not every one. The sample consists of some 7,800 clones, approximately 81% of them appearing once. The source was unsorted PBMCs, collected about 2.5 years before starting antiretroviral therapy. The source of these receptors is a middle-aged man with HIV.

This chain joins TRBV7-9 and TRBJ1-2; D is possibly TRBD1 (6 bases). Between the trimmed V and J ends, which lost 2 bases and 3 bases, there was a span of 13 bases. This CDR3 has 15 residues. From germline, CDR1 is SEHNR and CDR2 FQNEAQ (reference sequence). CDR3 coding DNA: TGTGCCAGCAGCTTAATAGGGGGGCACGACTATGGCTACACCTTC. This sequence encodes CASSLIGGHDYGYTF. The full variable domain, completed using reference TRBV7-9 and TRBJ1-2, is DTGVSQNPRHKITKRGQNVTFRCDPISEHNRLYWYRQTLGQGPEFLTYFQNEAQLEKSRLLSDRFSAERPKGSFSTLEIQRTEQGDSAMYLCASSLIGGHDYGYTFGSGTRLTVV.

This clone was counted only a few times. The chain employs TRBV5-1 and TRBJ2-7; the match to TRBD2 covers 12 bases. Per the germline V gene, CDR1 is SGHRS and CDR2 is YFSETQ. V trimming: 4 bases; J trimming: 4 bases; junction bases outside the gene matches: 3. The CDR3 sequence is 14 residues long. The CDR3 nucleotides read TGCGCCAGCAGCAAGGGACTAGCGGGTTACGAGCAGTACTTC. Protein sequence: CASSKGLAGYEQYF.

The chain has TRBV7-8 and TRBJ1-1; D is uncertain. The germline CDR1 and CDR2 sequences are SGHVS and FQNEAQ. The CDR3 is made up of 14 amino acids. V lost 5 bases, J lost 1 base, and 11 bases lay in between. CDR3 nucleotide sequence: TGTGCCAGCAGCCTCTTCCAGAGGAACACTGAAGCTTTCTTT. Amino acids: CASSLFQRNTEAFF.

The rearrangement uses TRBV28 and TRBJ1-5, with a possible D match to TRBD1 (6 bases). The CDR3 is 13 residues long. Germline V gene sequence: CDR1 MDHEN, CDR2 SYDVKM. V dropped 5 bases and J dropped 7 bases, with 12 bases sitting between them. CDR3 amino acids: CASSLRGGQPQHF. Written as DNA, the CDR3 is TGTGCCAGCAGTCTCAGGGGTGGACAGCCCCAGCATTTT.

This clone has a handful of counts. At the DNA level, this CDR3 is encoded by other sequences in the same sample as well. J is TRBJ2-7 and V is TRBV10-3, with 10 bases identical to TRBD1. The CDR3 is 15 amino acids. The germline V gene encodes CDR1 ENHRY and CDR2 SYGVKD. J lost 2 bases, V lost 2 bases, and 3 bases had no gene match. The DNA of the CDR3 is TGTGCCATCAGTGAGGGGGGACAGGGGACCTACGAGCAGTACTTC. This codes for CAISEGGQGTYEQYF.

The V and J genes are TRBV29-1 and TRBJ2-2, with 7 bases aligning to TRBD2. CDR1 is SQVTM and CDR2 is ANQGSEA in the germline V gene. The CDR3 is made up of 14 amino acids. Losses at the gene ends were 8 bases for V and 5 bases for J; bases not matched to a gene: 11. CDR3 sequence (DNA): TGCAGCCACGCCTGGGAGGGAGGGACCGGGGAGCTGTTTTTT. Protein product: CSHAWEGGTGELFF.

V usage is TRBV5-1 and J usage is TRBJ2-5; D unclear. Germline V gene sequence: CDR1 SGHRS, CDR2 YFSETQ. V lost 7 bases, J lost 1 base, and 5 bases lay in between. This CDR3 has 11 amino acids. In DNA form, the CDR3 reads TGCGCCAGCCGCGCCCAAGAGACCCAGTACTTC. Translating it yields CASRAQETQYF.

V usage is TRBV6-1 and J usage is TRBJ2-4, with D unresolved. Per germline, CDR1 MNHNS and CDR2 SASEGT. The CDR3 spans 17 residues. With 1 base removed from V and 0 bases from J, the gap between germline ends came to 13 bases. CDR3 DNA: TGTGCCAGCAGTGAAGTCACATCGTCCCTAGCCAAAAACATTCAGTACTTC. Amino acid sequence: CASSEVTSSLAKNIQYF.